Following are 5 T cell receptor beta chains from one sample sequenced in a study of CD8+ T cells in alopecia areata. Following RNA extraction, reverse transcription yielded cDNA that acted as the sequencing template. TCRdb keeps only in-frame clones here, not all; method: immunoSEQ multiplex PCR. The table records approximately 180,000 clones, more than 50% of them present only once. Sample treatment: oral pan-JAK inhibitor, 5-10 mg twice daily. The sequenced sample was CD4+ T cells sorted from blood, obtained at week 24, from a patient treated with tofacitinib. These receptors were obtained from a human donor with alopecia areata.

The chain has TRBV7-4 and TRBJ2-3; 10 nucleotides match TRBD2. Germline trimming cut 5 bases from V and 3 bases from J; bases unmatched to any gene: 14. The CDR3 has 18 residues. Germline CDR1 is SGHVT and CDR2 is SQSDAQ. CDR3 sequence reads: CASSPHRPTSGATDTQYF. CDR3 DNA sequence: TGTGCCAGCAGCCCACACCGACCCACTAGCGGGGCAACAGATACGCAGTATTTT.

This clone was counted between two and nine times. The chain carries TRBV29-1 and TRBJ1-2; the match to TRBD1 covers 10 bases. Germline assignment: CDR1 SQVTM and CDR2 ANQGSEA. J gave up 6 bases and V 5 bases, and 6 bases lay outside the gene matches. CDR3 size: 13 residues. CDR3 sequence: CSVLTGTGDGYTF. DNA of the CDR3: TGCAGCGTTCTCACCGGGACAGGGGATGGCTACACCTTC. Looking up the rest from reference TRBV29-1 and TRBJ1-2 gives the full variable domain: SAVISQKPSRDICQRGTSLTIQCQVDSQVTMMFWYRQQPGQSLTLIATANQGSEATYESGFVIDKFPISRPNLTFSTLTVSNMSPEDSSIYLCSVLTGTGDGYTFGSGTRLTVV.

This rearrangement joins TRBV30 to TRBJ2-7, with D possibly TRBD1 on 6 matching bases. The CDR3 is 12 residues long. Between the trimmed V and J ends, which lost 3 bases and 6 bases, there was a span of 12 bases. The germline CDR1 and CDR2 sequences are GTSNPN and SVGIG (reference sequence). CDR3 bases: TGTGCCTGGAGGGGGGCAGGTCCCGAGCAGTACTTC. Residues: CAWRGAGPEQYF. Drawing the rest from reference TRBV30 and TRBJ2-7, the complete variable domain is SQTIHQWPATLVQPVGSPLSLECTVEGTSNPNLYWYRQAAGRGLQLLFYSVGIGQISSEVPQNLSASRPQDRQFILSSKKLLLSDSGFYLCAWRGAGPEQYFGPGTRLTVT.

This clone was picked up a small number of times. This chain uses TRBV29-1 with TRBJ2-4; D perhaps matches TRBD1 (5 bases). This CDR3 spans 11 amino acids. Trimming took 4 bases from V and 7 from J, leaving 8 bases between them. CDR1 and CDR2 from the germline V gene are SQVTM and ANQGSEA. DNA for the CDR3: TGCAGCGTTGGAAGGGGCAACATTCAGTACTTC. It yields the protein CSVGRGNIQYF.

The chain combines TRBV27 with TRBJ2-1, with D possibly TRBD2 on 6 matching bases. Per the germline V gene, CDR1 is MNHEY and CDR2 is SMNVEV (reference sequence). Deletions cut 6 bases from V and 5 bases from J, with 17 bases between. This CDR3 is built from 15 residues. As DNA, the CDR3 is TGTGCCAGCAGACCACTCCCCGGGACTGACAATGAGCAGTTCTTC. Its translation: CASRPLPGTDNEQFF.